This entry describes one TCR beta chain. What it recognizes is unknown. As for time point: baseline, week 1 (first vaccination visit). Noted treatment: pre-vaccination baseline after standard-of-care therapy. Astrocytomas found in donors were new, WHO grade 3 or 4, IDH1-mutant and ATRX-lost. This record belongs to a study of a mutant IDH1 vaccine in newly diagnosed glioma. About the research overall: The sex distribution of treated patients was 62.5% male and approximately 40% female, with a mean age of approximately 40 years.

The CDR3 has 12 amino acids. Per germline, CDR1 MNHNS and CDR2 SASEGT. Trimming stripped 4 bases from V and 8 bases from J, with 11 bases between. Profiling relied on immunoSEQ multiplex PCR, and the TCRdb table lists in-frame clones only, not all of them. Of about 38,000 clones in the sample, roughly 90% were seen once. Points from the study as a whole: Pseudoprogression seemingly bore no relation to changes in top peripheral T cell clonotypes. Vaccination induced immune responses in about 93% of patients.

The source of this sequence is a man between 18 and 29 years old with glioma. The material was PBMCs, obtained from a glioma patient treated with radiotherapy, temozolomide or both. The chain links TRBV6-1 to TRBJ1-2; unclear D gene. The CDR3 DNA follows: TGTGCCAGCAGTGTATGGGGAAACGGCTACACCTTC. Translation gives CASSVWGNGYTF.